Below, one TCR beta chain is given with its context. Its antigen target is currently unknown. There are no base qualities to consult, and no much larger clone falls within one base. The sample is drawn from a study of control samples from healthy donors and cancer patients (dated by TCRdb to about 2020). V trim: 2 bases; J trim: 7 bases; unmatched bases: 7. For CDR1 and CDR2, the germline V gene lists MNHEY and SVGEGT. From cysteine to phenylalanine, the CDR3 is 16 amino acids long. CDR3 DNA is the only sequence kept; it has 48 bases, read in frame from the first base. Receptor amplification or capture employed the immunoSEQ multiplex PCR assay. TCRdb took this table from immuneACCESS and kept in-frame rearrangements with V and J called. Such tables lack part of the clones; where checked against another copy, unresolved V genes explain under half of the gap, and the rest is unexplained. The sample table shows 150,000 to 200,000 clones, and 70% to 90% are seen once. Of the sample, around 5.1% is held by the ten largest clones.

Sequencing input: blood. This chain is built from TRBV6-2 or TRBV6-3 and TRBJ2-2; TRBD2 matches 10 bases in the middle. This clonotype was sampled from a woman in her twenties or thirties in good health. This receptor has the CDR3 CASSYPGTSAVGELFF. The DNA sequence follows: TGTGCCAGCAGTTACCCCGGGACTAGCGCGGTCGGGGAGCTGTTTTTT.